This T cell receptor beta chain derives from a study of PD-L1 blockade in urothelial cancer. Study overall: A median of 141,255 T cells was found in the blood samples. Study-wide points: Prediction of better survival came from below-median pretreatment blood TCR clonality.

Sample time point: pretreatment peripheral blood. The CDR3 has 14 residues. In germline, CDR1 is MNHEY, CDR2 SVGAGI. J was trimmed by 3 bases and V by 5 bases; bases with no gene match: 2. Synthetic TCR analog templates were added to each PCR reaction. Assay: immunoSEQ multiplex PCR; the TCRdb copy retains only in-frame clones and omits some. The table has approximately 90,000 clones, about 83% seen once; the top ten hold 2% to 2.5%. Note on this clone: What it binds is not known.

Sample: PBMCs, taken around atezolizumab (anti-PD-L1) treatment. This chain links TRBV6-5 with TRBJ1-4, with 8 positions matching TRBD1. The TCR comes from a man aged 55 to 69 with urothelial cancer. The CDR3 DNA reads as TGTGCCAGCAGTGACAGGGGTGCTAATGAAAAACTGTTTTTT. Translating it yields CASSDRGANEKLFF.